These T cell receptor beta chains were read from a single sample in a study of T cell responses to AZD1222 COVID-19 vaccine. Clones were read by immunoSEQ multiplex PCR, and TCRdb kept only the in-frame ones, dropping some. The profile shows 110,000 or so clones, roughly 85% of them singletons. Sequenced here: peripheral blood, sampled on day 0 of AZD1222 vaccination. All receptors come from an adult in good health. Both conserved end residues are part of each CDR3. Fields, in order: clone size, V gene, J gene, D gene, CDR3 protein, CDR3 DNA. The D gene is left open where the match is weak. Expanded clones get a size class; other rows say once, few or many, or leave the size out.

.,TRBV12-5,TRBJ2-7,.,CASGSWPYEQYF,TGTGCTAGTGGTTCCTGGCCCTACGAGCAGTACTTC
.,TRBV19,TRBJ1-5,.,CASTKSDQPQHF,TGTGCCAGTACTAAGAGTGATCAGCCCCAGCATTTT
.,TRBV19,TRBJ1-6,TRBD1,CASSNRGASYNSPLHF,TGTGCCAGTAGTAACAGGGGCGCCTCCTATAATTCACCCCTCCACTTT
.,TRBV4-2,TRBJ2-7,.,CASSQTLGGGLSYEQYF,TGTGCCAGCAGCCAGACCCTCGGTGGGGGACTCTCCTACGAGCAGTACTTC
.,TRBV10-3,TRBJ2-1,.,CAISESKGNEQFF,TGTGCCATCAGTGAGTCGAAGGGGAATGAGCAGTTCTTC
.,TRBV19,TRBJ2-7,.,CASSIPGTDYEQYF,TGTGCCAGTAGTATTCCCGGGACTGACTACGAGCAGTACTTC
.,TRBV7-9,TRBJ2-7,.,CASSPRTSYEQYF,TGTGCCAGCAGCCCCCGGACGTCCTACGAGCAGTACTTC
.,TRBV3-1/TRBV3-2,TRBJ2-6,.,CASSPRVTFSGANVLTF,TGTGCCAGCAGCCCCCGGGTCACTTTCTCTGGGGCCAACGTCCTGACTTTC
.,TRBV5-1,TRBJ2-7,TRBD1,CASSLFAGQGTFYEQYF,TGCGCCAGCAGCTTGTTCGCGGGACAGGGTACTTTCTACGAGCAGTACTTC
.,TRBV4-1,TRBJ1-1,.,CASSQAQGGEAFF,TGCGCCAGCAGCCAAGCCCAGGGAGGTGAAGCTTTCTTT
.,TRBV11-1,TRBJ1-1,TRBD1,CASSLYGTGGGTEAFF,TGTGCCAGCAGCCTATATGGGACAGGGGGCGGCACTGAAGCTTTCTTT
few,TRBV12-3/TRBV12-4,TRBJ2-7,.,CASSLRGSYEQYF,TGTGCCAGCAGTTTAAGGGGCAGCTACGAGCAGTACTTC
.,TRBV2,TRBJ2-3,.,CASSAWGGSSYF,TGTGCCAGCAGTGCCTGGGGAGGCAGTTCGTATTTT
.,TRBV15,TRBJ2-5,.,CATSTQGGETQYF,TGTGCCACCAGCACACAGGGAGGCGAGACCCAGTACTTC
once,TRBV7-8,TRBJ1-4,.,CASSFQGGGEKLFF,TGTGCCAGCAGCTTCCAGGGTGGCGGGGAAAAACTGTTTTTT
few,TRBV7-9,TRBJ2-7,.,CASRQSGAVTAKTYEQYF,TGTGCCAGCAGGCAATCGGGGGCGGTGACGGCAAAGACCTACGAGCAGTACTTC
.,TRBV2,TRBJ2-7,.,CASSEFLGRRYEQYF,TGTGCCAGCAGTGAATTTCTCGGAAGGCGCTACGAGCAGTACTTC
.,TRBV6-5,TRBJ2-7,.,CASSYSWDSYEQYF,TGTGCCAGCAGTTACTCTTGGGATTCCTACGAGCAGTACTTC
.,TRBV19,TRBJ2-7,.,CASSIAPESTYEQYF,TGTGCCAGTAGTATAGCGCCAGAATCAACCTACGAGCAGTACTTC
.,TRBV24-1,TRBJ2-3,TRBD2,CATSDTSGSVTDTQYF,TGTGCCACCAGCGACACTAGCGGGAGTGTCACAGATACGCAGTATTTT
.,TRBV30,TRBJ2-2,.,CAWSVPRTGELFF,TGTGCCTGGAGTGTACCCCGCACCGGGGAGCTGTTTTTT
once,TRBV18,TRBJ1-2,.,CASSPSLLSDYGYTF,TGTGCCAGCTCACCGTCCCTTTTGAGTGACTATGGCTACACCTTC
.,TRBV29-1,TRBJ1-2,.,CSVEDLAGRPKGYTF,TGCAGCGTTGAAGATTTGGCAGGCCGACCGAAAGGCTACACCTTC
.,TRBV9,TRBJ2-2,TRBD2,CASSVSPAGGTGELFF,TGTGCCAGCAGCGTGTCCCCGGCGGGGGGCACCGGGGAGCTGTTTTTT
many,TRBV7-9,TRBJ2-2,.,CASSLGRGNTGELFF,TGTGCCAGCAGCTTAGGGCGGGGGAACACCGGGGAGCTGTTTTTT
.,TRBV7-8,TRBJ1-6,.,CASSLAEDSPLHF,TGTGCCAGCAGCTTAGCGGAGGATTCACCCCTCCACTTT
few,TRBV6-1,TRBJ1-2,.,CASSEGGEQVDGYTF,TGTGCCAGCAGTGAAGGGGGGGAGCAGGTCGATGGCTACACCTTC
.,TRBV6-4,TRBJ2-3,.,CASSDTQGWSTDTQYF,TGTGCCAGCAGTGACACCCAAGGTTGGAGCACAGATACGCAGTATTTT
.,TRBV4-2,TRBJ1-1,.,CASSQGTAEAFF,TGTGCCAGCAGCCAAGGGACTGCAGAAGCTTTCTTT
once,TRBV5-1,TRBJ1-3,TRBD1,CASSTSGGTIYF,TGCGCCAGCAGCACCTCAGGGGGGACCATATATTTT
.,TRBV6-2/TRBV6-3,TRBJ2-7,.,CASSSIKTELSYEQYF,TGTGCCAGCAGTTCCATTAAGACAGAGCTATCCTACGAGCAGTACTTC
.,TRBV29-1,TRBJ1-5,.,CSVIWGGGNQPQHF,TGCAGCGTTATTTGGGGCGGCGGCAATCAGCCCCAGCATTTT
few,TRBV13,TRBJ1-1,.,CASSSAGPPNTEAFF,TGTGCCAGCAGCTCCGCAGGGCCCCCGAACACTGAAGCTTTCTTT
.,TRBV7-6,TRBJ2-1,.,CASRSRQSSYNEQFF,TGTGCCAGCAGGAGCAGGCAGAGCTCCTACAATGAGCAGTTCTTC
.,TRBV12-5,TRBJ1-2,.,CASGYDSNYGYTF,TGTGCTAGTGGCTACGACAGCAACTATGGCTACACCTTC
.,TRBV5-6,TRBJ1-5,.,CASSLWGRWGNQPQHF,TGTGCCAGCAGCTTGTGGGGGAGGTGGGGAAATCAGCCCCAGCATTTT
once,TRBV11-2,TRBJ1-4,.,CASSLGGVTNEKLFF,TGTGCCAGCAGCTTAGGCGGTGTAACTAATGAAAAACTGTTTTTT
.,TRBV12-3/TRBV12-4,TRBJ1-3,.,CASSYIGNTIYF,TGTGCCAGCAGTTATATAGGAAACACCATATATTTT
.,TRBV13,TRBJ2-1,TRBD2,CASSLIRTSGKGEQFF,TGTGCCAGCAGCCTAATAAGGACTAGCGGGAAGGGTGAGCAGTTCTTC
.,TRBV3-1/TRBV3-2,TRBJ2-1,TRBD2,CASSARGLAGSYNEQFF,TGTGCCAGCAGCGCACGTGGTCTAGCGGGGTCTTACAATGAGCAGTTCTTC
.,TRBV6-2/TRBV6-3,TRBJ1-1,.,CASSSRALHTEAFF,TGTGCCAGCAGTTCTCGGGCCCTACACACTGAAGCTTTCTTT
.,TRBV19,TRBJ2-7,TRBD1,CASSVPGQGTYEQYF,TGTGCCAGTAGTGTGCCGGGACAGGGAACCTACGAGCAGTACTTC
.,TRBV25-1,TRBJ1-4,.,CASSSLGGVGEKLFF,TGTGCCAGCAGTTCCCTTGGAGGTGTGGGGGAAAAACTGTTTTTT
.,TRBV7-9,TRBJ2-7,.,CASSRDTYEQYF,TGTGCCAGCAGCCGGGACACCTACGAGCAGTACTTC
.,TRBV7-7,TRBJ2-5,.,CASSLDRETQYF,TGTGCCAGCAGCTTAGATAGGGAGACCCAGTACTTC
.,TRBV11-3,TRBJ1-4,TRBD1,CASSSNRGNNEKLFF,TGTGCCAGCAGCTCCAACAGGGGGAATAATGAAAAACTGTTTTTT
.,TRBV19,TRBJ2-6,.,CASSPRGGAGANVLTF,TGTGCCAGTAGTCCCAGGGGAGGGGCCGGGGCCAACGTCCTGACTTTC
.,TRBV10-3,TRBJ2-7,.,CAISEFRGTYEQYF,TGTGCCATCAGTGAGTTTCGGGGTACCTACGAGCAGTACTTC
few,TRBV9,TRBJ2-5,.,CASSVGLGEETQYF,TGTGCCAGCAGCGTTGGGTTGGGAGAAGAGACCCAGTACTTC
.,TRBV11-3,TRBJ2-7,.,CASSIGGPSSYEQYF,TGTGCCAGCAGCATCGGAGGGCCAAGCTCCTACGAGCAGTACTTC